This TCR beta chain was observed in a study of early T cells in non-severe SARS-CoV-2 infection. This clonotype was counted a few times. From germline, CDR1 is SGHRS and CDR2 YFSETQ. V was shortened by 6 bases and J by 2 bases, with 6 bases between the two germline ends. CDR3 length equals 13 residues. Unique molecular identifiers tagged individual cDNA molecules. TCRdb used MiXCR to reprocess the 5' RACE reads, holding one entry per CDR3 protein. The sample carries tens of thousands of distinct CDR3 sequences, about 6.3% recorded once. Sequenced input: whole blood. The receptor was derived from an adult who was a healthcare worker with PCR-confirmed SARS-CoV-2 infection or an uninfected control (not recorded which). The J gene is TRBJ2-6, the V gene TRBV5-1; D remains unclear. The CDR3 DNA follows: TGCGCCAGCAAAGGTCCTGGGGCCAACGTCCTGACTTTC. This encodes CASKGPGANVLTF.